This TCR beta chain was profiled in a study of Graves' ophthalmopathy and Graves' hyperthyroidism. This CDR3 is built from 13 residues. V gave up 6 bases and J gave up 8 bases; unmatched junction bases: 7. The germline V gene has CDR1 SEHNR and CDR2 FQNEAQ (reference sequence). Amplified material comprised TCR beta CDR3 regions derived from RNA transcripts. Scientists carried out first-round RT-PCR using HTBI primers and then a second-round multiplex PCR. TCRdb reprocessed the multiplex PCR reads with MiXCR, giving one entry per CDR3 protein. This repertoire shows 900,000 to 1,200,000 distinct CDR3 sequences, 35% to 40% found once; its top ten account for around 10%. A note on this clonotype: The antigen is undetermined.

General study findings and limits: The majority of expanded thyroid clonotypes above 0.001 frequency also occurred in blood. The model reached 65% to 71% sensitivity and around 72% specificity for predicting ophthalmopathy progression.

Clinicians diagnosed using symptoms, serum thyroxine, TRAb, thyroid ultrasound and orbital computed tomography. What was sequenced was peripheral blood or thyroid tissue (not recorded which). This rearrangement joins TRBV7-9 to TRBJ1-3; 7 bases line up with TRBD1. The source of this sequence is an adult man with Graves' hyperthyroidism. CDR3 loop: CASSRQGAYTIYF. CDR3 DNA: TGTGCCAGCAGTAGACAGGGAGCCTACACCATATATTTT. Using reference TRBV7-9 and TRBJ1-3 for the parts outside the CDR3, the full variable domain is DTGVSQNPRHKITKRGQNVTFRCDPISEHNRLYWYRQTLGQGPEFLTYFQNEAQLEKSRLLSDRFSAERPKGSFSTLEIQRTEQGDSAMYLCASSRQGAYTIYFGEGSWLTVV.